This T cell receptor beta chain was profiled in a study of T cell responses to AZD1222 COVID-19 vaccine (dated by TCRdb to about 2021). Turning to the overall study: AZD1222 recipients whose second dose came at about 4 weeks and those whose second dose came at about 12 weeks were combined into one group, since spike-specific TCR depth and breadth did not differ between the two schedules. TCR sequencing covered over 230 trial participants: 200 to 220 given two doses of AZD1222 and 26 given two doses of MenACWY control vaccine. Trial participants were enrolled by age into 18-55, 56-69 and 70-plus year subgroups, with about 150, 27 and 61 TCR-sequenced participants respectively.

V is clipped by 6 bases and J by 1 base, and the sequence between their germline boundaries is 9 bases long. The CDR3 numbers 14 residues from cysteine through phenylalanine. Only CDR3 DNA is held: 42 bases, read in frame from base 1. The germline V gene encodes CDR1 MNHEY and CDR2 SMNVEV (reference sequence). The CDR3 regions of human TCRbeta chains were analyzed by immunosequencing. The paper's processing steps were these. TCRs in the repertoires were matched against a reference library of SARS-CoV-2-specific TCRs that had been generated with the MIRA antigen-specificity platform. Breadth was defined as the fraction of unique TCRs that were SARS-CoV-2-associated, and depth was defined as the fraction of total T cells that were SARS-CoV-2-associated. Using the MIRA data, each spike-specific TCR was mapped to the spike region that the TCR reacts to and placed in a CD4 or CD8 class. Log10-transformed breadth and depth values were compared by one-way ANOVA with Sidak's multiple comparisons tests. Entries here come from immuneACCESS through TCRdb and include only in-frame sequences with V and J called. Some clones fail to appear in such tables; in the studies checked, an unresolved V gene covers under half of the shortfall, and the cause of the remainder is unknown. The DNA gave D and trimming, while V, J and clone size come from that table. The sample data list 120,000 to 150,000 clones, and 90% of these were observed just once. The top ten clonotypes cover roughly 3.2% of the sample.

In the case of this clone: There is no known antigen for this receptor. The record has no base qualities; no much larger clone is one base away.

The time point label on this specimen signifies: baseline before first vaccination. Vaccinee samples were obtained from the UK trials COV001 and COV002, which included a single-blind randomized controlled phase 2/3 trial of AZD1222 (ChAdOx1 nCoV-19) in healthy adults. For TCRbeta chain sequencing, PBMC samples were collected from trial participants at day 0 and at day 28 after the second dose. What the authors observed across the whole study: After two AZD1222 doses, both the breadth and the depth of spike-specific TCRs were significantly higher than at day 0 and than in MenACWY recipients. CD4 TCRs associated with the vaccine covered the entire spike protein, and the dominant responses were in regions 160-218 and 743-854. Because no day 14 peak-response samples were available, repertoires were characterized only after the peak T cell response. The 56-69-year group was small, and its depth increase did not reach significance, likely because of low power. Conclusions about previously exposed vaccinees were limited because only six or seven AZD1222 recipients were SARS-CoV-2 seropositive at baseline. Most participants were white British and females outnumbered males, and the authors suggested that clonal diversity may have been underestimated. Epitopes outside the regions mutated in the B.1.351 and B.1.1.7 variants were reportedly recognized by nearly half of the unique spike-specific TCRs.

The rearrangement joined TRBV27 to TRBJ2-2; the D gene assignment is ambiguous. The source was peripheral blood, collected on day 0 of AZD1222 vaccination. The TCR was taken from an adult in good health. The CDR3 protein sequence reads: CASSNRQNTGELFF. At the DNA level, the sequence is TGTGCCAGCAGCAACAGACAGAACACCGGGGAGCTGTTTTTT.